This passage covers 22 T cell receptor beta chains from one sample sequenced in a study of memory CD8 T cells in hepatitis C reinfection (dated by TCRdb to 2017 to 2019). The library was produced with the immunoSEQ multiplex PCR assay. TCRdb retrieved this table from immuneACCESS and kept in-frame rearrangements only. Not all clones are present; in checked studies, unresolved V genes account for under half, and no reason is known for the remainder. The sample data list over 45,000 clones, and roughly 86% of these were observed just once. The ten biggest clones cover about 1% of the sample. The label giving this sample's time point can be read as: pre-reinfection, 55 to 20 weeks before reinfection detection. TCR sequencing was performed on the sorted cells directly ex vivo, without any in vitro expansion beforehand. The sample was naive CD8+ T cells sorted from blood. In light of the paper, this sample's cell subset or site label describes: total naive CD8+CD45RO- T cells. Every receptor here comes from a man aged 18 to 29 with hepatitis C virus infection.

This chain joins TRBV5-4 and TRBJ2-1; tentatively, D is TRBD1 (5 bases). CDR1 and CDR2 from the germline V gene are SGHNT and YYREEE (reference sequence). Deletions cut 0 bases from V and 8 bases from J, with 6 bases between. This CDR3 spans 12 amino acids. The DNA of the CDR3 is TGTGCCAGCAGCTTGGTAGGGGATGAGCAGTTCTTC. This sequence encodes CASSLVGDEQFF.

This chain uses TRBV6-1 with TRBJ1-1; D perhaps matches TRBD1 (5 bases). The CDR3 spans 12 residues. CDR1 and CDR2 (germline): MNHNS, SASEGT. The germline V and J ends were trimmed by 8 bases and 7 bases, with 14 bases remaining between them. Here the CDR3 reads CASQGATLEAFF. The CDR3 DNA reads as TGTGCCAGCCAGGGTGCCACGCTTGAAGCTTTCTTT.

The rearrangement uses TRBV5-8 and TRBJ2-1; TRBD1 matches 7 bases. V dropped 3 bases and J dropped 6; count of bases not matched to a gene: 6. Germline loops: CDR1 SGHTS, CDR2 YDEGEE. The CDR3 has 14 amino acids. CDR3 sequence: CASSSRQGSNEQFF. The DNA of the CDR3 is TGTGCCAGCAGCTCCCGACAGGGAAGCAATGAGCAGTTCTTC.

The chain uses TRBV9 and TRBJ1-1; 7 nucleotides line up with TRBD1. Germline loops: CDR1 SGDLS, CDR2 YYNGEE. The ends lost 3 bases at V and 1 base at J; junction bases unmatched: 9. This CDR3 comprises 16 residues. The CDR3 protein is CASSDHSGTANTEAFF. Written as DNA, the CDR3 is TGTGCCAGCAGCGACCATTCCGGGACAGCGAACACTGAAGCTTTCTTT.

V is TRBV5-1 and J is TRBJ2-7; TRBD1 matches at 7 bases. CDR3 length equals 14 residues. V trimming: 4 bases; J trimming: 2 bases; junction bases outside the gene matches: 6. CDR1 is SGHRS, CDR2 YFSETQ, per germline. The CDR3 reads CASSTGTATYEQYF. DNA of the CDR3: TGCGCCAGCAGCACCGGGACAGCAACCTACGAGCAGTACTTC.

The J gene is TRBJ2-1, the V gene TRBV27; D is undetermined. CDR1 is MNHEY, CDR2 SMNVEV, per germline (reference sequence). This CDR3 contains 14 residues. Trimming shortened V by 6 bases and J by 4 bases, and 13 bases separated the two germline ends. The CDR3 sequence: CASRNIGLYNEQFF. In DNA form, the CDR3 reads TGTGCCAGCAGAAATATTGGCCTTTACAATGAGCAGTTCTTC.

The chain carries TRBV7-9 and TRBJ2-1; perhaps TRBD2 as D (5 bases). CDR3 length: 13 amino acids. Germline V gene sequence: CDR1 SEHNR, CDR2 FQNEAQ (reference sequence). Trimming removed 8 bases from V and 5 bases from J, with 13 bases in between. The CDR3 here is CASGVGIHNEQFF. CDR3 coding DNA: TGTGCCAGCGGGGTCGGGATTCACAATGAGCAGTTCTTC.

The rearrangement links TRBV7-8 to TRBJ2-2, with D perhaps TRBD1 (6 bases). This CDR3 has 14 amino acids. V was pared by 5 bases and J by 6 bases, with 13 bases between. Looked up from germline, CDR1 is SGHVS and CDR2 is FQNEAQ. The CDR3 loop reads CASSKGVSAGELFF. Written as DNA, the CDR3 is TGTGCCAGCAGCAAGGGGGTTTCGGCCGGGGAGCTGTTTTTT.

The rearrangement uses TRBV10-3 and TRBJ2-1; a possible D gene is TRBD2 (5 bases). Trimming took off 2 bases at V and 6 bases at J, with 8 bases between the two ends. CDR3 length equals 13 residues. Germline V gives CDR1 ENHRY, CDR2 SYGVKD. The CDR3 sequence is CAISEERPNEQFF. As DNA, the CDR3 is TGTGCCATCAGTGAGGAGCGGCCCAATGAGCAGTTCTTC.

CDR3 residues: CASSLGESSANEQFF. CDR3 sequence (DNA): TGCGCCAGCAGCCTGGGGGAATCTAGCGCCAATGAGCAGTTCTTC. The genes are TRBV4-1 and TRBJ2-1, with a possible D match to TRBD2 (6 bases). In germline, CDR1 is MGHRA, CDR2 YSYEKL. The CDR3 runs to 15 residues. V was pared by 4 bases and J by 6 bases, with 16 bases between.

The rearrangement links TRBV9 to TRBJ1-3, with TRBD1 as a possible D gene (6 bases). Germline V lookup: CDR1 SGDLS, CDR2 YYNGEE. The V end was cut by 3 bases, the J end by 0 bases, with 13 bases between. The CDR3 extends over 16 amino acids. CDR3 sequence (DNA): TGTGCCAGCAGCGCCCAAACAGGGTACTCTGGAAACACCATATATTTT. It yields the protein CASSAQTGYSGNTIYF.

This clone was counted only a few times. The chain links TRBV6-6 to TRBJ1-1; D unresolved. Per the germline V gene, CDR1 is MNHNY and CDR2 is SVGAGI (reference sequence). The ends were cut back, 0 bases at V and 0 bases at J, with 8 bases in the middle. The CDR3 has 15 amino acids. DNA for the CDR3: TGTGCCAGCAGTTACTCTGAGGGTTTGAACACTGAAGCTTTCTTT. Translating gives CASSYSEGLNTEAFF.

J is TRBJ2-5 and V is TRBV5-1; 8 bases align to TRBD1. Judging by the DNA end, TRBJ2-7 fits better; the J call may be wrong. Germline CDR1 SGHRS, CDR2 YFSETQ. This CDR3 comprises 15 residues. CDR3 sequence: CASSLGTGMAYEQYF. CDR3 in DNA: TGCGCCAGCAGCTTGGGGACAGGGATGGCCTACGAGCAGTACTTC.

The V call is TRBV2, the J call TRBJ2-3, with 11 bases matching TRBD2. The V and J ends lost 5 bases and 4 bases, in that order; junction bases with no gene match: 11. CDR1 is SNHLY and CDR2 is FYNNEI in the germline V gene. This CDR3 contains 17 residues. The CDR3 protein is CASSPTHSGGGPDTQYF. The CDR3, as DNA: TGTGCCAGCAGTCCTACCCATAGCGGGGGGGGCCCAGATACGCAGTATTTT.

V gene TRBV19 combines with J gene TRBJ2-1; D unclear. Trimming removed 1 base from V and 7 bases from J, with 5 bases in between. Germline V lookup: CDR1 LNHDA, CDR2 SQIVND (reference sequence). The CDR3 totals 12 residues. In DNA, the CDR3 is TGTGCCAGTAGTATAGGTCGTAATGAGCAGTTCTTC. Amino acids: CASSIGRNEQFF.

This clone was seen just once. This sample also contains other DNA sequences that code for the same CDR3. This CDR3 is CATKPLRLNTEAFF. CDR3 DNA: TGTGCCACTAAACCCTTGAGGTTGAACACTGAAGCTTTCTTT. The chain uses TRBV14 and TRBJ1-1; D not certain. The CDR3 has 14 residues. Per germline, CDR1 SGHDN and CDR2 FVKESK. V shed 10 bases and J shed 0 bases, with 15 bases lying between them.

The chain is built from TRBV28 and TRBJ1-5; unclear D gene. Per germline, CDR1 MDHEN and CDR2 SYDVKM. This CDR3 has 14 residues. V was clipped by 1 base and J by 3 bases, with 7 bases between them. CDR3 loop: CASSLFGVNQPQHF. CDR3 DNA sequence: TGTGCCAGCAGTTTATTCGGGGTCAATCAGCCCCAGCATTTT.

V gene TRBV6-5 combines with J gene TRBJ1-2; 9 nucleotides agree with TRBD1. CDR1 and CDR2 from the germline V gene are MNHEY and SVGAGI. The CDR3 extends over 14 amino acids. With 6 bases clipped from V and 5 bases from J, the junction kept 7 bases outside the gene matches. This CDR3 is CASRGRTGVYGYTF. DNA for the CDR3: TGTGCCAGCAGGGGGAGGACAGGGGTTTATGGCTACACCTTC.

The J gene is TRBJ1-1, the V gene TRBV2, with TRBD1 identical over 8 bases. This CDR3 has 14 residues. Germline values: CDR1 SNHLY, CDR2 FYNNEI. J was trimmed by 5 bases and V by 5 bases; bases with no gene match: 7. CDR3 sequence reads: CASSPTGESTEAFF. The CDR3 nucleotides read TGTGCCAGCAGTCCGACAGGGGAGTCGACTGAAGCTTTCTTT.

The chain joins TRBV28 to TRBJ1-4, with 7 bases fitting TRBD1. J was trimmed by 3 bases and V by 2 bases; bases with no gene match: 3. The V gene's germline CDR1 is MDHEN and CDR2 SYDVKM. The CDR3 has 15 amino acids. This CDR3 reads CASSLGTAANEKLFF. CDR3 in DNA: TGTGCCAGCAGTTTAGGGACAGCAGCTAATGAAAAACTGTTTTTT.

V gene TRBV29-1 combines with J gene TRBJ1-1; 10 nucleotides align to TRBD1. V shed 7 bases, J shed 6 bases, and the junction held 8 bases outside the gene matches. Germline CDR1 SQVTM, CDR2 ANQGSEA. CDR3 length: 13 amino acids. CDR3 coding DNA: TGCAGCGCCCGACAGGGGGCTGGCTCTGAAGCTTTCTTT. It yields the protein CSARQGAGSEAFF.

In DNA form, the CDR3 reads TGTGCCAGCACCGGGGGACTAGGGGGATCCTACAATGAGCAGTTCTTC. This sequence encodes CASTGGLGGSYNEQFF. This chain joins TRBV7-2 and TRBJ2-1, with TRBD2 identical over 8 bases. Per the germline V gene, CDR1 is SGHTA and CDR2 is FQGNSA. CDR3 length: 16 residues. The ends lost 7 bases at V and 1 base at J; junction bases unmatched: 9.